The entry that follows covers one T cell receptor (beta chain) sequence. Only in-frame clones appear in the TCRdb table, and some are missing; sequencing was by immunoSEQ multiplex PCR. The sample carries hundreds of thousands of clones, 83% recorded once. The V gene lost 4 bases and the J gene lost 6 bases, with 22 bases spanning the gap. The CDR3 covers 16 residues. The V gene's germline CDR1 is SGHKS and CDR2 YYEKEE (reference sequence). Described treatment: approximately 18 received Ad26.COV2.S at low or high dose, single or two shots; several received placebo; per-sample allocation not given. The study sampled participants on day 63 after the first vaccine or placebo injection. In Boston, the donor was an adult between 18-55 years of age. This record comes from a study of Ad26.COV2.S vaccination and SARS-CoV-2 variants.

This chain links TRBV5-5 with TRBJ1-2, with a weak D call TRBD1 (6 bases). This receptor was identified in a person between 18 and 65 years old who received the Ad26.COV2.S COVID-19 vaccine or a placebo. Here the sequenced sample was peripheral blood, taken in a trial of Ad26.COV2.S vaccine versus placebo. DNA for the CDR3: TGTGCCAGCAGCCCCTTGGCAGGGGAGGGACGCCATGGCTACACCTTC. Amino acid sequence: CASSPLAGEGRHGYTF.